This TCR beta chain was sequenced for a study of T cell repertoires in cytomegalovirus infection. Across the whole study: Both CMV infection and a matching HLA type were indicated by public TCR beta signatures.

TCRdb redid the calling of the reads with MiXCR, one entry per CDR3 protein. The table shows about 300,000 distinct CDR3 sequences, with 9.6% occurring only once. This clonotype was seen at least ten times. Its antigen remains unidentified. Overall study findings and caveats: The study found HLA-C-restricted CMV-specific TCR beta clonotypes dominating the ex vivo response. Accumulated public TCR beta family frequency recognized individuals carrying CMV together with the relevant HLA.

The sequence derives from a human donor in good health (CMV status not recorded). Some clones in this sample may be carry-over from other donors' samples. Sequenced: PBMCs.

The CDR3 DNA reads as TGTGCCAGCAGCTTGGCCGGGGTCGCTGAAGCTTTCTTT. Encoded protein: CASSLAGVAEAFF. The rearrangement joins TRBV7-2 to TRBJ1-1; D gene uncertain. V was cut by 3 bases and J by 6 bases, with 11 bases left in between. Germline V lookup: CDR1 SGHTA, CDR2 FQGNSA. The CDR3 contains 13 residues.